The entry that follows covers one TCR beta chain sequence. This may be a read error: a much more frequent sequence differs by one nucleotide. V was clipped by 5 bases and J by 0 bases, with 5 bases between them. The CDR3 is 13 amino acids. CDR1 is SEHNR, CDR2 FQNEAQ, per germline (reference sequence). Measured with immunoSEQ multiplex PCR; TCRdb has only the in-frame clones, and not every one. In the table there are fewer than 85,000 clones, approximately 84% of which are singletons. The sample comes from a study of OX40 agonist ivuxolimab in advanced cancers. Turning to the study itself: With ivuxolimab, an agonistic anti-OX40 (CD134) antibody, patients were treated.

The cohort excluded patients with autoimmune disease history or systemic immunosuppression. This clonotype originated in an adult with an advanced solid tumor such as melanoma, head and neck, liver or kidney cancer. The sequencing used CD4+ or CD8+ T cells sorted from blood, collected in a trial of the OX40 agonist ivuxolimab. The gene calls are TRBV7-9 and TRBJ1-5; no definite D call. CDR3 protein: CASSGNSNQPQHF. CDR3 nucleotide sequence: TGTGCCAGCAGCGGGAATAGCAATCAGCCCCAGCATTTT.